This passage covers 17 T cell receptor beta chains from one sample sequenced in a study of T cell changes during pregnancy in multiple sclerosis. The repertoire was sequenced with immunoSEQ multiplex PCR; TCRdb's copy has only in-frame clones and lacks some. Seen here are approximately 97,000 clones, about nine tenths observed once, and the top ten hold about 1.6%. This sample comprised peripheral blood, obtained after pregnancy. The receptors come from a female donor in good health, enrolled as a control in a pregnancy study.

The chain couples TRBV4-3 to TRBJ2-2, with D possibly TRBD2 on 5 matching bases. CDR3 length: 15 amino acids. The germline V gene has CDR1 LGHNA and CDR2 YSLEER. The germline V and J ends were trimmed by 7 bases and 2 bases, with 14 bases remaining between them. The CDR3 loop is CASTEEDRNTGELFF. The CDR3 coding sequence is TGCGCCAGCACCGAGGAGGACCGAAACACCGGGGAGCTGTTTTTT.

The chain uses TRBV5-4 and TRBJ2-3, with 7 bases lining up with TRBD2. J lost 6 bases, V lost 3 bases, and 16 bases had no gene match. There are 17 residues in the CDR3. The germline V gene encodes CDR1 SGHNT and CDR2 YYREEE (reference sequence). CDR3 in DNA: TGTGCCAGCAGCTCGGCCGGGAGGCGAAGCCTGGGTGATACGCAGTATTTT. Encoded protein: CASSSAGRRSLGDTQYF.

The chain combines TRBV4-1 with TRBJ2-5; 14 nucleotides align to TRBD2. Per germline, CDR1 MGHRA and CDR2 YSYEKL. The CDR3 spans 17 residues. J gave up 5 bases and V 5 bases, and 10 bases lay outside the gene matches. The CDR3 is CASSLRLAGGLKETQYF. The CDR3 nucleotides read TGCGCCAGCAGCTTAAGACTAGCGGGGGGGCTGAAGGAGACCCAGTACTTC.

The chain joins TRBV9 to TRBJ2-5, with 7 bases fitting TRBD2. The germline gives CDR1 SGDLS, CDR2 YYNGEE. With 0 bases clipped from V and 5 bases from J, the junction kept 7 bases outside the gene matches. CDR3 length equals 15 residues. The CDR3 protein is CASSVGRGGGETQYF. The CDR3 region has the DNA TGTGCCAGCAGCGTAGGGCGCGGGGGAGGTGAGACCCAGTACTTC. Supplemented by reference TRBV9 and TRBJ2-5, the full variable domain reads DSGVTQTPKHLITATGQRVTLRCSPRSGDLSVYWYQQSLDQGLQFLIQYYNGEERAKGNILERFSAQQFPDLHSELNLSSLELGDSALYFCASSVGRGGGETQYFGPGTRLLVL.

This clone came up once. This sequence joins TRBV2 and TRBJ1-5; the D is unclear. V was cut by 6 bases and J by 6 bases, with 9 bases left in between. This CDR3 has 12 residues. Germline-derived CDR1 and CDR2 are SNHLY and FYNNEI. The CDR3 region has the DNA TGTGCCAGCAGGAGGGTCGGTCAGCCCCAGCATTTT. This codes for CASRRVGQPQHF.

This rearrangement joins TRBV7-3 to TRBJ2-3, with TRBD2 matching 12 bases. Germline values: CDR1 SGHTA, CDR2 FQGTGA. This CDR3 has 18 residues. V lost 0 bases and J lost 0; bases outside the gene matches: 4. As DNA, the CDR3 is TGTGCCAGCAGCTTAACGGCTAGCGGGGGGGGTAGCACAGATACGCAGTATTTT. Translating it yields CASSLTASGGGSTDTQYF.

This chain links TRBV7-9 with TRBJ1-2, with no clear D. The length of the CDR3 is 13 residues. CDR1 is SEHNR, CDR2 FQNEAQ, per germline (reference sequence). Trimming took off 3 bases at V and 2 bases at J, with 7 bases between the two ends. CDR3 sequence: CASSFQENYGYTF. In DNA form, the CDR3 reads TGTGCCAGCAGCTTTCAGGAAAACTATGGCTACACCTTC.

The rearrangement uses TRBV6-5 and TRBJ1-2; the D is unclear. Germline CDR1 MNHEY, CDR2 SVGAGI. The CDR3 length is 15 residues. Trimming removed 6 bases at V and 0 bases at J, with 14 bases between. In DNA, the CDR3 is TGTGCCAGCAGGACCGCCTCGGCGGCTAACTATGGCTACACCTTC. Residues: CASRTASAANYGYTF.

A single count supports this clone. The chain is built from TRBV7-2 and TRBJ2-1; 9 bases align to TRBD1. Germline CDR1 is SGHTA and CDR2 is FQGNSA. There are 14 residues in the CDR3. V was clipped by 6 bases and J by 4 bases; unmatched bases: 4. CDR3 DNA sequence: TGTGCCAGCAGGCCGGGACAGGGATACAATGAGCAGTTCTTC. It specifies CASRPGQGYNEQFF.

CDR3 amino acids: CASGLVGGFGTQYF. CDR3 sequence (DNA): TGTGCTAGTGGTTTGGTAGGGGGCTTTGGGACCCAGTACTTC. This chain connects TRBV12-5 to TRBJ2-5, with 7 bases aligning to TRBD1. The germline V gene has CDR1 LGHNT and CDR2 FRNRAP. The CDR3 sequence is 14 residues long. The V gene end was trimmed by 0 bases and the J gene end by 7 bases; junction bases not matched to a gene: 5.

Comment on this clone: The identical CDR3 is also encoded by other nucleotide sequences in the sample. The CDR3: CASSRSGVDEKLFF. CDR3 sequence (DNA): TGTGCCAGCAGCCGTTCAGGGGTCGATGAAAAACTGTTTTTT. The chain carries TRBV5-6 and TRBJ1-4; a possible D gene is TRBD1 (6 bases). The V gene's germline CDR1 is SGHDT and CDR2 YYEEEE. The CDR3 totals 14 residues. Trimming pared 4 bases from V and 6 bases from J, leaving 13 bases between.

The chain employs TRBV29-1 and TRBJ1-2; no reliable D call. The germline V and J ends were trimmed by 3 bases and 2 bases, with 10 bases remaining between them. CDR3 length: 13 amino acids. The germline gives CDR1 SQVTM, CDR2 ANQGSEA. CDR3 amino acids: CSVDSSQNYGYTF. Written as DNA, the CDR3 is TGCAGCGTTGATTCTTCACAGAACTATGGCTACACCTTC.

The chain has TRBV29-1 and TRBJ2-7; D is perhaps TRBD1 (5 bases). The V gene's germline CDR1 is SQVTM and CDR2 ANQGSEA. This CDR3 comprises 11 residues. V shed 6 bases and J shed 3 bases, with 9 bases lying between them. The CDR3 loop reads CSVDRGYEQYF. CDR3 sequence (DNA): TGCAGCGTAGATAGGGGCTACGAGCAGTACTTC.

The chain carries TRBV27 and TRBJ2-7, with 7 nucleotides matching TRBD1. Germline V CDR1 and CDR2: MNHEY, SMNVEV (reference sequence). V was clipped by 0 bases and J by 3 bases; unmatched bases: 5. The CDR3 is made up of 15 amino acids. The CDR3: CASSLSRGQDYEQYF. The CDR3 DNA is TGTGCCAGCAGTTTATCCCGTGGACAGGACTACGAGCAGTACTTC.

The rearrangement joins TRBV4-2 to TRBJ2-2, with 11 bases that match TRBD1. CDR1 is LGHNA and CDR2 is YNFKEQ in the germline V gene. This CDR3 is built from 15 residues. The junction had 6 bases not matched to a gene; V was cut back by 7 bases and J by 5 bases. The CDR3 is CASTIGTGGTGELFF. CDR3 sequence (DNA): TGTGCCAGCACAATTGGGACAGGGGGGACCGGGGAGCTGTTTTTT.

The V call is TRBV7-8, the J call TRBJ1-1, with 7 nucleotides matching TRBD1. CDR1 is SGHVS and CDR2 is FQNEAQ in the germline V gene. The V gene end was trimmed by 5 bases and the J gene end by 10 bases; junction bases not matched to a gene: 19. This CDR3 has 16 amino acids. The CDR3 nucleotides are TGTGCCAGCAGCCTTACTAGTCAAGGGACAGCCGTCGTAGCTTTCTTT. Its protein product is CASSLTSQGTAVVAFF. Using reference TRBV7-8 and TRBJ1-1 for the parts outside the CDR3, the full variable domain is GAGVSQSPRYKVAKRGQDVALRCDPISGHVSLFWYQQALGQGPEFLTYFQNEAQLDKSGLPSDRFFAERPEGSVSTLKIQRTQQEDSAVYLCASSLTSQGTAVVAFFGQGTRLTVV.

This sequence joins TRBV29-1 and TRBJ1-2, with D perhaps matching TRBD1 (5 bases). Germline lookup yields CDR1 SQVTM and CDR2 ANQGSEA. There are 11 residues in the CDR3. V was cut by 6 bases and J by 6 bases, with 11 bases left in between. CDR3 sequence: CSVGGTDGYTF. CDR3 DNA sequence: TGCAGCGTGGGGGGGACGGATGGCTACACCTTC.